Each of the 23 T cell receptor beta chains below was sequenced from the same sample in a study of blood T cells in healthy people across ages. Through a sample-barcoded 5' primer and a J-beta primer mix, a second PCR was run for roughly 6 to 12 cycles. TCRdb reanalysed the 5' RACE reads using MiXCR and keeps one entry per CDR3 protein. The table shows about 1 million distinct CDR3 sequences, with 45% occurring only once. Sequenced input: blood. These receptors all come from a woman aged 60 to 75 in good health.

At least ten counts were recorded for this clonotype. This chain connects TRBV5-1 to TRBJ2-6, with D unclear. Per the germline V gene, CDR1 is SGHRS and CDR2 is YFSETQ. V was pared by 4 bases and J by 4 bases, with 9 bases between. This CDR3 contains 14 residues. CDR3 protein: CASSMGYGANVLTF. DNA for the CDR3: TGCGCCAGCAGCATGGGGTACGGGGCCAACGTCCTGACTTTC.

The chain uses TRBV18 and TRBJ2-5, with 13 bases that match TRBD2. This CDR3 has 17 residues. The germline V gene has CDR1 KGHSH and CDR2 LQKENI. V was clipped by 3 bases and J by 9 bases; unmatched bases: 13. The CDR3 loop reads CASSPIPGTSGTNPQYF. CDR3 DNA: TGTGCCAGCTCACCTATCCCCGGGACTAGCGGGACCAATCCCCAGTACTTC. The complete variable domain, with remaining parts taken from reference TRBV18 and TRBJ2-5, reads NAGVMQNPRHLVRRRGQEARLRCSPMKGHSHVYWYRQLPEEGLKFMVYLQKENIIDESGMPKERFSAEFPKEGPSILRIQQVVRGDSAAYFCASSPIPGTSGTNPQYFGPGTRLLVL.

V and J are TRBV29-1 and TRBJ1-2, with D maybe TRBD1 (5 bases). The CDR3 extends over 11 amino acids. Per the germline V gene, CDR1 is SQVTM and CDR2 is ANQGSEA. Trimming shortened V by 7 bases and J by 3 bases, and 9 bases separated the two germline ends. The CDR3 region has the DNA TGCAGCGCTTTAGGGGACTATGGCTACACCTTC. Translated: CSALGDYGYTF. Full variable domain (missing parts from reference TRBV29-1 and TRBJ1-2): SAVISQKPSRDICQRGTSLTIQCQVDSQVTMMFWYRQQPGQSLTLIATANQGSEATYESGFVIDKFPISRPNLTFSTLTVSNMSPEDSSIYLCSALGDYGYTFGSGTRLTVV.

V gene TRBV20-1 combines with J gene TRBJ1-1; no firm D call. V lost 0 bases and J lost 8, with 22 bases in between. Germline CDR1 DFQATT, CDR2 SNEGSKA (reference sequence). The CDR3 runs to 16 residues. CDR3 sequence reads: CSAREGHVAGAGEAFF. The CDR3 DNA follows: TGCAGTGCTAGAGAGGGTCACGTTGCGGGCGCAGGAGAAGCTTTCTTT.

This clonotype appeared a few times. The CDR3 is CASSFGAGTGASYEQYF. CDR3 coding DNA: TGTGCCAGCAGCTTTGGGGCCGGGACAGGGGCCTCCTACGAGCAGTACTTC. The chain carries TRBV7-2 and TRBJ2-7, with 10 bases identical to TRBD1. Germline V lookup: CDR1 SGHTA, CDR2 FQGNSA. The CDR3 is 17 residues long. The V and J ends lost 3 bases and 0 bases, in that order; junction bases with no gene match: 8.

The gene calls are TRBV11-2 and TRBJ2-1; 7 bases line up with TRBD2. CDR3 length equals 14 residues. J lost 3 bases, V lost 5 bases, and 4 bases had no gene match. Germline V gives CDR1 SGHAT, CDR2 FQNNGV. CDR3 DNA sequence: TGTGCCAGCAGCCCAGGCGGGGGCTACAATGAGCAGTTCTTC. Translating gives CASSPGGGYNEQFF.

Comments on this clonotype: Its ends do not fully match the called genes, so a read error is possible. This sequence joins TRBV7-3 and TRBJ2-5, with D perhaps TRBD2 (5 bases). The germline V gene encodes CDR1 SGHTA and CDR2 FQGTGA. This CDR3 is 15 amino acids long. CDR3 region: CASSSVRGAQETQYF. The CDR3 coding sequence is TGCGCCAGCAGCTCCGTACGGGGTGCCCAAGAGACCCAGTACTTC.

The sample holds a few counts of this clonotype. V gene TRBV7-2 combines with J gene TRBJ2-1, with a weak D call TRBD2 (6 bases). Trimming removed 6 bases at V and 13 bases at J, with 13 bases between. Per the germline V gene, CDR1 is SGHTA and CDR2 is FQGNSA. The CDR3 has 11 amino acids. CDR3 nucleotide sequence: TGTGCCAGCAGACCTAGCGACAACCAGTTCTTC. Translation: CASRPSDNQFF.

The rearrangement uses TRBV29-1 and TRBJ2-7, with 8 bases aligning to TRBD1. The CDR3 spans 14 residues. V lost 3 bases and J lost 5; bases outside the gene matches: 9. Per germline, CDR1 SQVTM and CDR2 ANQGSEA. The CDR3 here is CSVETRTGLHEQYF. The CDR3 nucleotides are TGCAGCGTTGAGACCCGGACAGGGCTCCACGAGCAGTACTTC.

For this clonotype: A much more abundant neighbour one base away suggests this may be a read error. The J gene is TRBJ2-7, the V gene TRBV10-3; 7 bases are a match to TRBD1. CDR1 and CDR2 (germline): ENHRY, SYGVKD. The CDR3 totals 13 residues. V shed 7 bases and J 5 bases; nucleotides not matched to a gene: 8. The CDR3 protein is CAIKNRGSDEQYF. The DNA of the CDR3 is TGTGCCATCAAGAACAGGGGTTCAGACGAGCAGTACTTC.

This chain's CDR3 is CASSVYGANEKLFF. The CDR3 coding sequence is TGTGCCAGCAGCGTATATGGAGCGAATGAAAAACTGTTTTTT. The rearrangement joins TRBV27 to TRBJ1-4; D call uncertain. V lost 6 bases to trimming and J lost 5 bases, with 13 bases between them. Germline assignment: CDR1 MNHEY and CDR2 SMNVEV (reference sequence). The CDR3 is made up of 14 amino acids.

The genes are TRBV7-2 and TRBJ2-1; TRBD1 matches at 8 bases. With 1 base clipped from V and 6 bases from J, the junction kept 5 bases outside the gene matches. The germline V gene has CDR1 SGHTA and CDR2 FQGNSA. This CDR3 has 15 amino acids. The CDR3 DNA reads TGTGCCAGCAGCTTAGTGCAGGGGGCTGGCAATGAGCAGTTCTTC. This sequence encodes CASSLVQGAGNEQFF.

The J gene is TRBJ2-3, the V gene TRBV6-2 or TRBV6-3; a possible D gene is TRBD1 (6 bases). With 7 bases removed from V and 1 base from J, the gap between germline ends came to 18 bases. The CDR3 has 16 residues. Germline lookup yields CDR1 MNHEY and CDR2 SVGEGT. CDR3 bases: TGTGCCAGCACCTCTCCCAGGGACACACGCACAGATACGCAGTATTTT. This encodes CASTSPRDTRTDTQYF.

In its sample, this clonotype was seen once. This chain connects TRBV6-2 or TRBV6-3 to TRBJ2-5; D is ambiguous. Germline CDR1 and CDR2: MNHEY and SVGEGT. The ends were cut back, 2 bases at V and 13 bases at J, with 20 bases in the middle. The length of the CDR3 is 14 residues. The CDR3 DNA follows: TGTGCCAGCAGTTACCCATCTAGTCCCGGCGAGCGGTACTTC. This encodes CASSYPSSPGERYF.

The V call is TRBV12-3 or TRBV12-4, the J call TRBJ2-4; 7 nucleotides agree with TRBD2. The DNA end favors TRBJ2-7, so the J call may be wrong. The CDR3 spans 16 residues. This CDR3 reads CASSLARLAAAYEQYF. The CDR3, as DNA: TGTGCCAGCAGTCTTGCCCGACTAGCTGCGGCCTACGAGCAGTACTTC.

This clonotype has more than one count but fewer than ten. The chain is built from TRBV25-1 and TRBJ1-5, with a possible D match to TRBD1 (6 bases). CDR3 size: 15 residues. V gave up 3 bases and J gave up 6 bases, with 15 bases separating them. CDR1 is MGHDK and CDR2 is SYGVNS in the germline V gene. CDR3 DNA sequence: TGTGCCAGCAGTGACCCGGGGGCAGAACGTCAGCCCCAGCATTTT. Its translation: CASSDPGAERQPQHF.

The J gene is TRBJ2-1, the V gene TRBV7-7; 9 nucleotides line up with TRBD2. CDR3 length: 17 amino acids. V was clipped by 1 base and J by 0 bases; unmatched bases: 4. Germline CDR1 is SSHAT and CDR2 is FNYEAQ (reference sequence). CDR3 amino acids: CASSLGGSGSSYNEQFF. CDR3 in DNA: TGTGCCAGCAGCTTAGGTGGTAGCGGGAGCTCCTACAATGAGCAGTTCTTC.

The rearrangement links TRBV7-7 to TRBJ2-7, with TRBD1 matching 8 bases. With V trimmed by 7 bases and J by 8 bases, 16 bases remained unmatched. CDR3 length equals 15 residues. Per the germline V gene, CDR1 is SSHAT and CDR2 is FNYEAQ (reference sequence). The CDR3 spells CASNLYRGAQGKQYF. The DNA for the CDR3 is TGTGCCAGCAACCTATACAGGGGGGCACAGGGAAAGCAGTACTTC.

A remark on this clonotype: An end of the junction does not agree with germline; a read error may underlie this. The CDR3 nucleotides are TGCGCCAACAGCTTCAGACTAGCGGGAGTTGGTAATGAGCAGTTCTTC. Encoded protein: CANSFRLAGVGNEQFF. The genes are TRBV5-1 and TRBJ2-7; TRBD2 aligns across 12 bases. The tail of the sequence fits TRBJ2-1 better, so the J call may be wrong. The germline V gene has CDR1 SGHRS and CDR2 YFSETQ. The CDR3 consists of 16 residues.

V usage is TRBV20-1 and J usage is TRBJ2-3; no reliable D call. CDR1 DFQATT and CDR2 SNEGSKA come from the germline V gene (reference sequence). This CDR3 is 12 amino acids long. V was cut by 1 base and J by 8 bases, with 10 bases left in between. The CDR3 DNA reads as TGCAGTGCTAGAGGAATCTCGGTTACGCAGTATTTT. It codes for CSARGISVTQYF.

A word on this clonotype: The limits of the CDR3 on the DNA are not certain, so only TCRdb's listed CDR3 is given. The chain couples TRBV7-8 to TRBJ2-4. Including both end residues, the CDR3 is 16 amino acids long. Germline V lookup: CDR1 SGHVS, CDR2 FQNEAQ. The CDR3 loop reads CASSAFLGMGKNIQYF.

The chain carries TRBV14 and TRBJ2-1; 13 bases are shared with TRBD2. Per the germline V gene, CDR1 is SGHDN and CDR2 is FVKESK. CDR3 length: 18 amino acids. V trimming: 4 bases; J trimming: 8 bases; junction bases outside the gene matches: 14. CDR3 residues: CASSLTGGLAGWGYEQFF. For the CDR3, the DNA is TGTGCCAGCAGCCTCACGGGGGGACTAGCGGGATGGGGTTATGAGCAGTTCTTC.

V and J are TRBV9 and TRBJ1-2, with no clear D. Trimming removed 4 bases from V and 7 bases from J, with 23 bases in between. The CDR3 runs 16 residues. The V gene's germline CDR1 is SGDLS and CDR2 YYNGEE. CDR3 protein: CASSINSRAALGGYTF. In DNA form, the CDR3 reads TGTGCCAGCAGCATCAACTCCCGGGCAGCCCTTGGTGGCTACACCTTC.